These T cell receptor beta chains were read from a single sample in a study of response to subunit inactivated influenza vaccine. TCRdb recomputed calls from the RT-PCR reads with MiXCR, one row per CDR3 protein. Here the sample spans 550,000 to 600,000 distinct CDR3 sequences, approximately 12% being singletons. The sample was PBMCs from blood, taken on the day of vaccination. The receptors stem from a man in his fifties or sixties who received an inactivated influenza vaccine. Both conserved end residues are part of each CDR3. The D gene is left open where the match is weak.

D gene,V gene,CDR3 protein
TRBD1,TRBV29-1,CSVGSQGGTEAFF
NA,TRBV7-2,CASSLVFGRDNYEQYF
TRBD1,TRBV12-3/TRBV12-4,CASSQGQGIGTGELFF
NA,TRBV3-1,CASSQAGTLYEQYF
NA,TRBV7-9,CASSTNMGANQPQHF
NA,TRBV5-1,CASSLTSSEYEQYF
NA,TRBV10-1,CASSEALQGVTYEQYF
TRBD1,TRBV20-1,CSAISSRDRAEKLFF
NA,TRBV7-9,CASSLVLGELQETQYF
NA,TRBV20-1,CSARGQVIQPQHF
TRBD2,TRBV20-1,CSARTSGGAYNEQFF
NA,TRBV15,CATSRDLGHQETQYF
TRBD1,TRBV5-1,CASSPRQGGDTQYF
NA,TRBV4-1,CASSRSHGELFF
TRBD1,TRBV29-1,CSVESGQGMQYF
NA,TRBV3-1,CASSRAGRGVDTEAFF
NA,TRBV15,CATSSPSTDTQYF
TRBD1,TRBV5-1,CASSLGGTGDYEQYF
NA,TRBV4-2,CASSQDPQDNYGYTF
NA,TRBV20-1,CSADTDLAEYYNEQFF
NA,TRBV20-1,CSAREFRDTDTQYF
NA,TRBV4-1,CASSQARPAPTNEKLFF
TRBD2,TRBV12-3/TRBV12-4,CASSPAGGITDTQYF
TRBD1,TRBV6-2/TRBV6-3,CASSTEGTGLVPQYF
NA,TRBV7-2,CASSRFFQIRGAGELFF
TRBD1,TRBV7-9,CASSLTGAAMTEAFF
TRBD1,TRBV18,CASSPPRTGSDEQFF
TRBD2,TRBV7-9,CASSLTSLADYGEQYF
TRBD1,TRBV15,CATSRDRGRVYGYTF
NA,TRBV9,CASSATLQGYEQYF
NA,TRBV11-2,CASSLKRRGSTYEQYF